This passage covers 32 T cell receptor beta chains from one sample sequenced in a study of control samples from healthy donors and cancer patients. Sequencing used immunoSEQ multiplex PCR; TCRdb keeps in-frame clones, though not all of them. The table includes some 120,000 clones, 88% detected once. Sequenced sample: blood. Receptor source: a man aged 50 or older in good health.

This chain joins TRBV2 and TRBJ1-1, with 8 bases aligning to TRBD1. V lost 2 bases and J lost 2; bases outside the gene matches: 13. CDR1 and CDR2 (germline): SNHLY, FYNNEI. The CDR3 has 18 amino acids. CDR3 sequence reads: CASSESLGRTGRNTEAFF. In DNA, the CDR3 is TGTGCCAGCAGTGAATCATTAGGCAGGACAGGGCGAAACACTGAAGCTTTCTTT.

The chain carries TRBV3-1 (or the pseudogene TRBV3-2) and TRBJ1-1; no reliable D call. CDR1 is LGHDT and CDR2 is YNNKEL in the germline V gene (reference sequence). The CDR3 is 12 residues long. V shed 6 bases and J shed 4 bases, with 9 bases lying between them. The CDR3 protein is CASSGPGTEAFF. DNA for the CDR3: TGTGCCAGCAGTGGGCCGGGCACTGAAGCTTTCTTT.

This clone was counted only a few times. The chain joins TRBV21-1 to TRBJ1-1; the DNA was not compared with TRBD1, the D call given in the table. TRBV21-1 is a pseudogene segment. This CDR3 contains 16 residues. CDR3 loop: CASSIIPQGRYTEAFF. The CDR3 DNA is TGTGCCAGCAGCATCATACCGCAGGGGCGGTACACTGAAGCTTTCTTT.

J is TRBJ2-5 and V is TRBV5-4, with 7 nucleotides matching TRBD1. The CDR3 has 16 residues. V gave up 5 bases and J gave up 1 base; unmatched junction bases: 11. The germline V gene has CDR1 SGHNT and CDR2 YYREEE (reference sequence). The CDR3 here is CASSSGTALLQETQYF. The CDR3 DNA is TGTGCCAGCAGTTCCGGGACAGCACTACTCCAAGAGACCCAGTACTTC. Full variable domain (outside the CDR3, taken from reference TRBV5-4 and TRBJ2-5): ETGVTQSPTHLIKTRGQQVTLRCSSQSGHNTVSWYQQALGQGPQFIFQYYREEENGRGNFPPRFSGLQFPNYSSELNVNALELDDSALYLCASSSGTALLQETQYFGPGTRLLVL.

The chain combines TRBV5-4 with TRBJ2-2; 11 bases map to TRBD2. The CDR3 contains 18 residues. Trimming at V came to 5 bases and at J to 1 base, leaving 10 bases not matched to a gene. Germline CDR1 and CDR2: SGHNT and YYREEE (reference sequence). CDR3 bases: TGTGCCAGCAGATTTTCCGGGACTAGCGGTGAGAACACCGGGGAGCTGTTTTTT. Amino acid sequence: CASRFSGTSGENTGELFF.

The chain couples TRBV19 to TRBJ1-4; TRBD1 is a possible D gene (5 bases). The CDR3 consists of 14 residues. The ends were cut back, 3 bases at V and 4 bases at J, with 9 bases in the middle. CDR1 and CDR2 (germline): LNHDA, SQIVND (reference sequence). The CDR3 coding sequence is TGTGCCAGTAGTATCGGGACTATTAATGAAAAACTGTTTTTT. Its translation is CASSIGTINEKLFF.

The genes are TRBV29-1 and TRBJ2-4, with TRBD2 matching 8 bases. The CDR3 spans 14 residues. Germline V gene sequence: CDR1 SQVTM, CDR2 ANQGSEA. V lost 3 bases, J lost 9 bases, and 10 bases stayed unmatched. The CDR3 sequence is CSVDTGGPLVIQYF. The CDR3 DNA follows: TGCAGCGTTGATACGGGGGGGCCTCTCGTCATTCAGTACTTC.

The rearrangement uses TRBV4-1 and TRBJ1-1; unclear D gene. CDR1 and CDR2 from the germline V gene are MGHRA and YSYEKL. V was clipped by 1 base and J by 8 bases, with 14 bases between them. This CDR3 is 14 amino acids long. CDR3 sequence: CASSQASGVSEAFF. For the CDR3, the DNA is TGCGCCAGCAGCCAAGCATCCGGGGTGTCCGAAGCTTTCTTT.

The chain joins TRBV28 to TRBJ2-7, with 7 bases fitting TRBD1. Germline CDR1 and CDR2: MDHEN and SYDVKM. The CDR3 contains 14 residues. The junction had 7 bases not matched to a gene; V was cut back by 4 bases and J by 4 bases. The CDR3 loop reads CASSSNRGRYEQYF. The CDR3, as DNA: TGTGCCAGCAGTTCGAACAGGGGAAGGTACGAGCAGTACTTC.

A single count supports this clone. The chain is built from TRBV30 and TRBJ2-7; 9 positions match TRBD1. The CDR3 is 17 residues long. V lost 2 bases to trimming and J lost 2 bases; unmatched junction nucleotides: 13. Germline V gives CDR1 GTSNPN, CDR2 SVGIG (reference sequence). The CDR3 DNA is TGTGCCTGGAGTCCAGGACCAGGACAGGGGTTCACCTACGAGCAGTACTTC. Protein product: CAWSPGPGQGFTYEQYF.

This clone has a count of ten or more. This sequence joins TRBV2 and TRBJ2-7; D possibly corresponds to TRBD1 (6 bases). The CDR3 length is 13 residues. Germline assignment: CDR1 SNHLY and CDR2 FYNNEI. V was cut by 6 bases and J by 0 bases, with 9 bases left in between. This CDR3 reads CASSSQGSYEQYF. The CDR3, as DNA: TGTGCCAGCAGCTCACAGGGCTCCTACGAGCAGTACTTC.

This chain joins TRBV5-1 and TRBJ2-1, with 10 positions matching TRBD2. Germline V gene lookup returns CDR1 SGHRS and CDR2 YFSETQ. The V gene end was trimmed by 2 bases and the J gene end by 9 bases; junction bases not matched to a gene: 11. The CDR3 extends over 16 amino acids. CDR3 bases: TGCGCCAGCAGCTTAAGAAGCGGGGGGGCCTTGGGTGAGCAGTTCTTC. Translating gives CASSLRSGGALGEQFF.

The chain's CDR3 is CASSLPGDIMNTEAFF. For the CDR3, the DNA is TGTGCCAGCAGCTTGCCAGGAGATATCATGAACACTGAAGCTTTCTTT. The rearrangement links TRBV11-1 to TRBJ1-1; D ambiguous. Germline CDR1 SGHAT, CDR2 FQDESV (reference sequence). Trimming took 3 bases from V and 0 from J, leaving 14 bases between them. The CDR3 has 16 residues.

The genes are TRBV18 and TRBJ1-1, with D unresolved. The CDR3 runs 13 residues. V was trimmed by 1 base and J by 7 bases, leaving 10 bases between them. The germline CDR1 and CDR2 sequences are KGHSH and LQKENI. The CDR3 reads CASSPLAFSEAFF. The CDR3, as DNA: TGTGCCAGCTCACCACTCGCATTCAGTGAAGCTTTCTTT.

The chain has TRBV18 and TRBJ2-3; D is uncertain. Germline loops: CDR1 KGHSH, CDR2 LQKENI. This CDR3 contains 16 residues. Trimming took off 8 bases at V and 4 bases at J, with 22 bases between the two ends. The CDR3 DNA follows: TGTGCCAGCCGAAACCCCGCAGTCAGAATTGCAGATACGCAGTATTTT. This codes for CASRNPAVRIADTQYF.

This chain connects TRBV9 to TRBJ2-2; tentatively, D is TRBD1 (6 bases). Per germline, CDR1 SGDLS and CDR2 YYNGEE. Trimming shortened V by 3 bases and J by 0 bases, and 15 bases separated the two germline ends. The CDR3 sequence is 17 residues long. The CDR3 DNA reads TGTGCCAGCAGCGCGATCGGACAGCCTTCGAACACCGGGGAGCTGTTTTTT. This codes for CASSAIGQPSNTGELFF. Variable domain in full (rest from reference TRBV9 and TRBJ2-2): DSGVTQTPKHLITATGQRVTLRCSPRSGDLSVYWYQQSLDQGLQFLIQYYNGEERAKGNILERFSAQQFPDLHSELNLSSLELGDSALYFCASSAIGQPSNTGELFFGEGSRLTVL.

DNA for the CDR3: TGTGCCAGCAGCTTCCAAAATGACAGACCCTACGAGCAGTACTTC. The encoded protein is CASSFQNDRPYEQYF. The chain recombines TRBV3-1 (or the pseudogene TRBV3-2) with TRBJ2-7; D is possibly TRBD1 (5 bases). CDR3 length: 15 amino acids. Trimming cost V 5 bases and J 2 bases, with 16 bases left between them. Germline lookup yields CDR1 LGHDT and CDR2 YNNKEL (reference sequence).

The chain's CDR3 is CASSYDRGGEAFF. The DNA of the CDR3 is TGTGCCAGCAGTTATGACAGGGGAGGTGAAGCTTTCTTT. The chain combines TRBV6-4 with TRBJ1-1; 8 bases are a match to TRBD1. CDR1 is MRHNA, CDR2 SNTAGT, per germline. The CDR3 length is 13 residues. Trimming removed 5 bases from V and 7 bases from J; junction bases left unmatched: 6.

The chain has TRBV30 and TRBJ2-7; perhaps TRBD1 as D (6 bases). V dropped 0 bases and J dropped 6 bases, with 9 bases sitting between them. Germline lookup yields CDR1 GTSNPN and CDR2 SVGIG (reference sequence). This CDR3 spans 12 amino acids. The DNA for the CDR3 is TGTGCCTGGAGTGTATCAGGGGTCGAGCAGTACTTC. Translation: CAWSVSGVEQYF.

V and J are TRBV2 and TRBJ2-1; D is possibly TRBD2 (5 bases). The ends were cut back, 1 base at V and 16 bases at J, with 17 bases in the middle. Germline-derived CDR1 and CDR2 are SNHLY and FYNNEI. The CDR3 is 13 residues long. CDR3 in DNA: TGTGCCAGCAGTGAAGGTGCTAGCAAGACCCCCTTCTTC. As protein: CASSEGASKTPFF.

CDR3 residues: CAWSVPRQGGTEAFF. The CDR3, as DNA: TGTGCCTGGAGTGTACCGAGGCAGGGGGGCACTGAAGCTTTCTTT. This chain links TRBV30 with TRBJ1-1; TRBD1 aligns across 7 bases. The V segment lost 0 bases and the J segment 4 bases; nucleotides outside the gene matches: 8. This CDR3 is built from 15 residues. CDR1 is GTSNPN, CDR2 SVGIG, per germline (reference sequence).

This clone came up once. Other DNA sequences within the sample encode an identical CDR3. The CDR3 sequence: CASSVDVGGGRSYEQYF. The CDR3 DNA reads TGTGCCAGCAGCGTAGACGTTGGGGGGGGCCGGTCCTACGAGCAGTACTTC. The V and J genes are TRBV9 and TRBJ2-7; D possibly corresponds to TRBD2 (7 bases). CDR3 length: 17 amino acids. Trimming left V 0 bases short and J 1 base short, with 17 bases between. Per germline, CDR1 SGDLS and CDR2 YYNGEE.

The chain is built from TRBV28 and TRBJ1-3; D unresolved. Trimming removed 2 bases at V and 1 base at J, with 15 bases between. CDR1 is MDHEN and CDR2 is SYDVKM in the germline V gene. The CDR3 is 17 residues long. The CDR3 is CASSLGQAIYSGNTIYF. CDR3 DNA: TGTGCCAGCAGTTTAGGTCAGGCGATCTATTCTGGAAACACCATATATTTT.

The chain joins TRBV11-2 to TRBJ2-7; 7 nucleotides align to TRBD2. V shed 5 bases and J 0 bases; nucleotides not matched to a gene: 7. Per germline, CDR1 SGHAT and CDR2 FQNNGV. The CDR3 sequence is 15 residues long. The CDR3, as DNA: TGTGCCAGCAGCACCTCACTAGCGCTCTCCTACGAGCAGTACTTC. This codes for CASSTSLALSYEQYF.

This clone was recorded only once. This chain joins TRBV4-1 and TRBJ1-6; D ambiguous. Germline CDR1 and CDR2: MGHRA and YSYEKL. V shed 5 bases and J shed 0 bases, with 11 bases lying between them. CDR3 length: 16 residues. The CDR3 protein is CASSDLLISYNSPLHF. The CDR3 DNA reads TGCGCCAGCAGCGACTTGCTCATCTCCTATAATTCACCCCTCCACTTT.

This sequence joins TRBV30 and TRBJ2-7; D is possibly TRBD1 (6 bases). The V end was cut by 0 bases, the J end by 5 bases, with 14 bases between. CDR3 size: 14 residues. Germline lookup yields CDR1 GTSNPN and CDR2 SVGIG (reference sequence). The CDR3 is CAWSVSRGPHEQYF. CDR3 coding DNA: TGTGCCTGGAGTGTAAGCAGGGGCCCCCACGAGCAGTACTTC.

V usage is TRBV20-1 and J usage is TRBJ1-1; the D is unclear. The germline gives CDR1 DFQATT, CDR2 SNEGSKA (reference sequence). The CDR3 sequence is 12 residues long. V was shortened by 3 bases and J by 0 bases, with 5 bases between the two germline ends. This chain's CDR3 is CSASRLNTEAFF. CDR3 coding DNA: TGCAGTGCTAGTAGGCTGAACACTGAAGCTTTCTTT.

V usage is TRBV9 and J usage is TRBJ1-4; TRBD1 aligns across 7 bases. The CDR3 is made up of 15 amino acids. Per the germline V gene, CDR1 is SGDLS and CDR2 is YYNGEE. V shed 3 bases and J 8 bases; nucleotides not matched to a gene: 10. This CDR3 reads CASSAVDRDQEKLFF. As DNA, the CDR3 is TGTGCCAGCAGCGCCGTCGACAGGGATCAAGAAAAACTGTTTTTT.

V is TRBV28 and J is TRBJ1-4; D gene unclear. Trimming pared 5 bases from V and 4 bases from J, leaving 14 bases between. Germline-derived CDR1 and CDR2 are MDHEN and SYDVKM. The CDR3 consists of 15 residues. CDR3 sequence reads: CASSLDGTFNEKLFF. CDR3 sequence (DNA): TGTGCCAGCAGTCTAGACGGTACCTTTAATGAAAAACTGTTTTTT.

This clone was counted only a few times. V is TRBV11-2 and J is TRBJ2-4; D is possibly TRBD1 (6 bases). The ends were cut back, 1 base at V and 5 bases at J, with 12 bases in the middle. This CDR3 region has 15 residues. CDR1 and CDR2 from the germline V gene are SGHAT and FQNNGV. The CDR3, as DNA: TGTGCCAGCAGCTTAGGTAACACAGGGCAAAACATTCAGTACTTC. Amino acid sequence: CASSLGNTGQNIQYF.

In its sample, this clone was seen a few times. The gene calls are TRBV27 and TRBJ2-1, with 8 nucleotides matching TRBD1. The CDR3 consists of 12 residues. Unmatched junction bases numbered 4, after V lost 8 bases and J lost 7 bases. Germline CDR1 MNHEY, CDR2 SMNVEV (reference sequence). The CDR3 sequence is CASWRQGNEQFF. For the CDR3, the DNA is TGTGCCAGCTGGCGACAGGGGAATGAGCAGTTCTTC.

The gene calls are TRBV2 and TRBJ1-1; possibly TRBD1 for D (5 bases). The germline CDR1 and CDR2 sequences are SNHLY and FYNNEI. This CDR3 spans 14 amino acids. Trimming stripped 4 bases from V and 1 base from J, with 10 bases between. CDR3 sequence: CASSVSGKNTEAFF. The CDR3 coding sequence is TGTGCCAGCAGTGTGTCAGGGAAGAACACTGAAGCTTTCTTT.